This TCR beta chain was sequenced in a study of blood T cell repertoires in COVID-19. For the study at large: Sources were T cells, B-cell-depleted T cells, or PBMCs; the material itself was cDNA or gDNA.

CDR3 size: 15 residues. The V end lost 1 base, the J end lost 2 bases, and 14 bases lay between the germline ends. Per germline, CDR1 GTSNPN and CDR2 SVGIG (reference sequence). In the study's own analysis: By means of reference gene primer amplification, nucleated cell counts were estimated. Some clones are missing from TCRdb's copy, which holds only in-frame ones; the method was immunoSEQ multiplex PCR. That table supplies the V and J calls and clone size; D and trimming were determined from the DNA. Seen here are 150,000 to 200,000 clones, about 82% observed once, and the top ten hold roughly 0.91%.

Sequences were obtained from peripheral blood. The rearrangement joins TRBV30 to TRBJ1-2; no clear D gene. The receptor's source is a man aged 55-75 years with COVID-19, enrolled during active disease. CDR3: CAWSGFPNENYGYTF. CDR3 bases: TGTGCCTGGAGTGGATTCCCTAATGAAAACTATGGCTACACCTTC.